This T cell receptor (beta chain) was captured in a study of cytomegalovirus exposure and HLA in healthy donors. All donors participated as healthy donors of bone marrow. The PCR used 60 Vbeta and 13 Jbeta primers. Only in-frame clones appear in the TCRdb table, and some are missing; sequencing was by immunoSEQ multiplex PCR. Among 100,000 or so clones listed, roughly 15% were seen once. The germline V and J ends were trimmed by 9 bases and 4 bases, with 19 bases remaining between them. Germline CDR1 LNHDA, CDR2 SQIVND (reference sequence). The CDR3 consists of 15 residues. The chain combines TRBV19 with TRBJ1-5, with D possibly TRBD1 on 6 matching bases. This receptor was obtained from a female donor in good health and CMV-seronegative. Sequences were obtained from PBMCs. CDR3 sequence (DNA): TGTGCCAGCCAAGAGGAAGGGGGTTCTAATCAGCCCCAGCATTTT. Protein: CASQEEGGSNQPQHF.